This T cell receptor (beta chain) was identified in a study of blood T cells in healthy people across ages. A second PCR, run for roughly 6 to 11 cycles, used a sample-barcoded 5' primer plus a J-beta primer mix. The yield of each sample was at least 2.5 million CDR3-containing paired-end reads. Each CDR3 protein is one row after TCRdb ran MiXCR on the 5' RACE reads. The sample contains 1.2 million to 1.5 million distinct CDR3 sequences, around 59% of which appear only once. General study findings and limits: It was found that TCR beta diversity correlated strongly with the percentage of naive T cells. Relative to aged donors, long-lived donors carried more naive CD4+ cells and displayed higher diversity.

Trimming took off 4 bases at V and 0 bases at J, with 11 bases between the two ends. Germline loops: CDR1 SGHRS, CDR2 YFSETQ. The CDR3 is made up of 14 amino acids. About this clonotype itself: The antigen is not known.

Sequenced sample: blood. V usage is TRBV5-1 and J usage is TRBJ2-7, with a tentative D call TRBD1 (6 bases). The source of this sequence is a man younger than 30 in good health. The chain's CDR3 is CASSRTGTSYEQYF. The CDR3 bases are TGCGCCAGCAGCCGAACAGGGACCTCCTACGAGCAGTACTTC.